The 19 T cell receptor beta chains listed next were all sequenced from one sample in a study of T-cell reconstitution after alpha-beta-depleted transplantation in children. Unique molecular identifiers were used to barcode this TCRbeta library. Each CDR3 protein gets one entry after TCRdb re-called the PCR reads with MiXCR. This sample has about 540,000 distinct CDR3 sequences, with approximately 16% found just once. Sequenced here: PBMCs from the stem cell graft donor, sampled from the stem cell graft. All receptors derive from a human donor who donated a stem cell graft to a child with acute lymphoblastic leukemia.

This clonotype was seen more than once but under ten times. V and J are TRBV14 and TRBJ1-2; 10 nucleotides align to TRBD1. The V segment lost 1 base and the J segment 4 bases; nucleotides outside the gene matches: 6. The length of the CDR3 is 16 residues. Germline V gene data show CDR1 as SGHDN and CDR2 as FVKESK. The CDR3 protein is CASSQVTGGSFYGYTF. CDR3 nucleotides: TGTGCCAGCAGCCAAGTGACAGGGGGCTCTTTCTATGGCTACACCTTC.

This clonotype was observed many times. CDR3 sequence (DNA): TGTGCCAGCAGGGGTAGCAATCAGCCCCAGCATTTT. Residues: CASRGSNQPQHF. The chain recombines TRBV6-1 with TRBJ1-5; the D is unclear. V was clipped by 6 bases and J by 0 bases, with 3 bases between them. In germline, CDR1 is MNHNS, CDR2 SASEGT. The CDR3 is made up of 12 amino acids.

The CDR3 reads CASSPFPQGRADTQYF. The DNA for the CDR3 is TGTGCCAGCAGCCCATTCCCGCAAGGGAGGGCAGATACGCAGTATTTT. The V call is TRBV7-9, the J call TRBJ2-3, with 7 bases fitting TRBD2. The V gene end was trimmed by 5 bases and the J gene end by 4 bases; junction bases not matched to a gene: 12. The CDR3 extends over 16 amino acids. Germline values: CDR1 SEHNR, CDR2 FQNEAQ (reference sequence).

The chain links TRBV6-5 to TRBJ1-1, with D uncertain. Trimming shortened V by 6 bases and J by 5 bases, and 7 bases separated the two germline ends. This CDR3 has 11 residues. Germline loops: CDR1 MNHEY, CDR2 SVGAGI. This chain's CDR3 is CASRHGTEAFF. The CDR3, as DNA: TGTGCCAGCAGGCATGGGACTGAAGCTTTCTTT.

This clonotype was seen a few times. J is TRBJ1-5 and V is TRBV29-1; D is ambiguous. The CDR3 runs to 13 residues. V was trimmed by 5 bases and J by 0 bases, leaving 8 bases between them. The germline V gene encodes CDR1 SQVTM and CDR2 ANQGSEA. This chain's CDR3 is CSVLTRSNQPQHF. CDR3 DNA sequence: TGCAGCGTTTTGACCCGTAGCAATCAGCCCCAGCATTTT.

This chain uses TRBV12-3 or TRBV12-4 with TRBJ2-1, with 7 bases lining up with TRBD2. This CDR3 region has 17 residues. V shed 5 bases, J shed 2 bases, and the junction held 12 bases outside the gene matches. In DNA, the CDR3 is TGTGCCAGCAGTGTCGCCTTAGCGGGTGCGACCTACAATGAGCAGTTCTTC. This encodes CASSVALAGATYNEQFF.

Written as DNA, the CDR3 is TGTGCCACCAGCACGTGGGGGCTGCCCCAAAATCAGCCCCAGCATTTT. It translates to CATSTWGLPQNQPQHF. The V and J genes are TRBV15 and TRBJ1-5; tentative D call: TRBD1 (6 bases). V was shortened by 4 bases and J by 4 bases, with 17 bases between the two germline ends. Looked up from germline, CDR1 is LNHNV and CDR2 is YYDKDF (reference sequence). The CDR3 has 16 amino acids.

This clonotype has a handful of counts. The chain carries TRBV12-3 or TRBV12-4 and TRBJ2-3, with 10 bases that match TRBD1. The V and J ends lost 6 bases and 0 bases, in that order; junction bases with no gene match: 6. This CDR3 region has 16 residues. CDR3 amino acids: CASSPGDRGSTDTQYF. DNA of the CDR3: TGTGCCAGCAGCCCGGGGGACAGGGGTAGCACAGATACGCAGTATTTT.

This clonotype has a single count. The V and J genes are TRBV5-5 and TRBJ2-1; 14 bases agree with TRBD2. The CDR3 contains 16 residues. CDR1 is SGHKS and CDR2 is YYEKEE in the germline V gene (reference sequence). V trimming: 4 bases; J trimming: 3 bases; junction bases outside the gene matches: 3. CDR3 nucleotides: TGTGCCAGCAGCAGACTAGCGGGAGGGTACTACAATGAGCAGTTCTTC. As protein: CASSRLAGGYYNEQFF. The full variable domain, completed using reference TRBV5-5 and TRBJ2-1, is DAGVTQSPTHLIKTRGQQVTLRCSPISGHKSVSWYQQVLGQGPQFIFQYYEKEERGRGNFPDRFSARQFPNYSSELNVNALLLGDSALYLCASSRLAGGYYNEQFFGPGTRLTVL.

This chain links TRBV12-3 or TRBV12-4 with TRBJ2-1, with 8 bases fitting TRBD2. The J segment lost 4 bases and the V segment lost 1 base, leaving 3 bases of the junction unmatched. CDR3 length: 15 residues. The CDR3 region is CASSLEGGRYNEQFF. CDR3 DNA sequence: TGTGCCAGCAGTTTAGAGGGCGGGAGGTACAATGAGCAGTTCTTC.

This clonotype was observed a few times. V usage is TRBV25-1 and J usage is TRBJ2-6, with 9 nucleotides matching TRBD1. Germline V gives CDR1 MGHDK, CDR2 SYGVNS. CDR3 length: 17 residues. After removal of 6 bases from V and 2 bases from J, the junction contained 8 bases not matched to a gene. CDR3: CASSENRGRAGANVLTF. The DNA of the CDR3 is TGTGCCAGCAGCGAAAACAGGGGGCGGGCTGGGGCCAACGTCCTGACTTTC.

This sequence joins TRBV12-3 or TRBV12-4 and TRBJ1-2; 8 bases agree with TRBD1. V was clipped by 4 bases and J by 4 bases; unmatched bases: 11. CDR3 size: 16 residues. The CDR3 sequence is CASSSRSQGEVYGYTF. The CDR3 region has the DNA TGTGCCAGCAGTTCCCGCTCACAGGGGGAGGTCTATGGCTACACCTTC.

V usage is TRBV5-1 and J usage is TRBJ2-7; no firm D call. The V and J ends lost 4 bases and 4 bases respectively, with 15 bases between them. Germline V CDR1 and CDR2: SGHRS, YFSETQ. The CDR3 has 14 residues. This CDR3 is CASSIPATTYEQYF. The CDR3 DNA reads TGCGCCAGCAGCATCCCGGCCACAACTTACGAGCAGTACTTC.

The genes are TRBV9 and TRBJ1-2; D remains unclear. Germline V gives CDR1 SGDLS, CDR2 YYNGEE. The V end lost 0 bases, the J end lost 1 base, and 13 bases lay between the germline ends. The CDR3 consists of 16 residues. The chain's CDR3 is CASSVAEGRNNYGYTF. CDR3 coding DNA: TGTGCCAGCAGCGTAGCGGAAGGGCGGAATAACTATGGCTACACCTTC.

CDR3 region: CASSQSNYNEQFF. The CDR3 DNA follows: TGTGCCAGCAGCCAGTCTAACTACAATGAGCAGTTCTTC. The chain uses TRBV5-6 and TRBJ2-1; D uncertain. The CDR3 is 13 residues long. Trimming cost V 4 bases and J 3 bases, with 8 bases left between them. CDR1 and CDR2 from the germline V gene are SGHDT and YYEEEE.

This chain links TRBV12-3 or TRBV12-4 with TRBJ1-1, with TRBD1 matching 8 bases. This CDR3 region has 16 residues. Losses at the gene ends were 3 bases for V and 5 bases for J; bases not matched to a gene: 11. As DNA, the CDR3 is TGTGCCAGCAGTTTTGTCTCAGGGGGCAGAGGAACTGAAGCTTTCTTT. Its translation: CASSFVSGGRGTEAFF.

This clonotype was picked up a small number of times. The CDR3 sequence is CASSERSDYSNQPQHF. The CDR3 DNA sequence: TGTGCCAGCAGTGAAAGGTCCGATTATAGCAATCAGCCCCAGCATTTT. This rearrangement joins TRBV2 to TRBJ1-5; D not resolved. CDR3 length equals 16 residues. V lost 2 bases, J lost 0 bases, and 11 bases lay in between. CDR1 SNHLY and CDR2 FYNNEI come from the germline V gene.

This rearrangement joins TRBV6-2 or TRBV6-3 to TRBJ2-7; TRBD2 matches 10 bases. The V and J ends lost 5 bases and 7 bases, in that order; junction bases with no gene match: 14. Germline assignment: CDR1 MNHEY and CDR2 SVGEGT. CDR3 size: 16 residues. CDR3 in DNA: TGTGCCAGCAGTGGCCACACAGGAGCGGGAGGGCTTGAGCAGTACTTC. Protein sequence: CASSGHTGAGGLEQYF.

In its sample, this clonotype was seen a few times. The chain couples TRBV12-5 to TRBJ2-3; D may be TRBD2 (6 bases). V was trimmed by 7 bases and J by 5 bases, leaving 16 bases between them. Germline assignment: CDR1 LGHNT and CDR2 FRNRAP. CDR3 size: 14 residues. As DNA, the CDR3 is TGTGCTAGTGCCAAAGGAGGGCCCCAAGATACGCAGTATTTT. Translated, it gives CASAKGGPQDTQYF.